The rows below give T cell receptor beta chains drawn from one sample of a study of T cell responses to AZD1222 COVID-19 vaccine. Sequencing used immunoSEQ multiplex PCR; TCRdb keeps in-frame clones, though not all of them. The sample lists over 95,000 clones; roughly nine tenths were seen once. Sequenced here: peripheral blood, sampled 28 days after the second AZD1222 dose. Source of these receptors: an adult who received the AZD1222 COVID-19 vaccine. Both conserved end residues are part of each CDR3. D genes are given only for firm matches. Expanded clones are given a class, and other clones once, few, many or no size at all.

v_call	j_call	cdr3_length	d_call	clone_size	cdr3_aa	cdr3_nt
TRBV10-1	TRBJ2-7	14	TRBD2	.	CASSEGLAFYEQYF	TGCGCCAGCAGTGAAGGACTAGCTTTCTACGAGCAGTACTTC
TRBV10-2	TRBJ1-1	13	.	.	CASTLGGNTEAFF	TGCGCCAGCACACTTGGGGGGAACACTGAAGCTTTCTTT
TRBV30	TRBJ2-2	18	TRBD2	.	CAWSTGSSGRARDGELFF	TGTGCCTGGAGTACAGGGTCTAGCGGGAGGGCCCGGGACGGGGAGCTGTTTTTT
TRBV7-9	TRBJ2-4	11	.	.	CASSLSGIQYF	TGTGCCAGCAGCTTATCGGGCATTCAGTACTTC
TRBV2	TRBJ1-2	12	.	once	CASSLGDYGYTF	TGTGCCAGCAGCTTGGGGGACTATGGCTACACCTTC
TRBV14	TRBJ2-1	13	.	.	CASSQEGQIVQFF	TGTGCCAGCAGCCAGGAGGGACAGATTGTGCAGTTCTTC
TRBV30	TRBJ2-2	15	.	.	CAWRDFVQDAGELFF	TGTGCCTGGAGAGATTTCGTTCAGGATGCCGGGGAGCTGTTTTTT
TRBV27	TRBJ2-3	15	TRBD1	.	CASSHWTGSADTQYF	TGTGCCAGCAGTCACTGGACAGGGTCGGCAGATACGCAGTATTTT
TRBV6-1	TRBJ1-5	13	.	.	CASSEWGNQPQHF	TGTGCCAGCAGTGAATGGGGCAATCAGCCCCAGCATTTT
TRBV7-2	TRBJ2-1	12	.	.	CASSFSGDEQFF	TGTGCCAGCAGCTTTTCTGGGGATGAGCAGTTCTTC
TRBV12-3/TRBV12-4	TRBJ2-5	13	.	.	CASRPGAQETQYF	TGTGCCAGCAGACCGGGGGCCCAAGAGACCCAGTACTTC
TRBV5-1	TRBJ2-3	14	.	.	CASRLSGTVDTQYF	TGCGCCAGCAGATTGTCAGGGACCGTGGATACGCAGTATTTT